The next 10 T cell receptor beta chains were all read from a single sample in a study of OX40 agonist ivuxolimab in advanced cancers. Method: immunoSEQ multiplex PCR; TCRdb's copy keeps in-frame clones and lacks some. This table has fewer than 90,000 clones, roughly 85% appearing once. The sequenced sample was CD4+ or CD8+ T cells sorted from blood, obtained in a trial of the OX40 agonist ivuxolimab. These receptors were collected from an adult with an advanced solid tumor such as melanoma, head and neck, liver or kidney cancer.

This clone appeared a single time. V usage is TRBV19 and J usage is TRBJ1-1; D is undetermined. The germline V and J ends were trimmed by 9 bases and 0 bases, with 11 bases remaining between them. This CDR3 contains 13 residues. CDR1 LNHDA and CDR2 SQIVND come from the germline V gene (reference sequence). The CDR3 sequence: CASAVQLNTEAFF. As DNA, the CDR3 is TGTGCCAGCGCAGTGCAGTTGAACACTGAAGCTTTCTTT. Filled out from reference TRBV19 and TRBJ1-1, the complete variable domain reads DGGITQSPKYLFRKEGQNVTLSCEQNLNHDAMYWYRQDPGQGLRLIYYSQIVNDFQKGDIAEGYSVSREKKESFPLTVTSAQKNPTAFYLCASAVQLNTEAFFGQGTRLTVV.

V is TRBV7-3 and J is TRBJ1-3; TRBD1 is a possible D gene (6 bases). Looked up from germline, CDR1 is SGHTA and CDR2 is FQGTGA. Trimming removed 4 bases from V and 4 bases from J, with 11 bases in between. The CDR3 length is 14 residues. CDR3 coding DNA: TGTGCCAGCAGCTCCCCAGGGGACGGAAACACCATATATTTT. Amino acids: CASSSPGDGNTIYF.

V usage is TRBV11-2 and J usage is TRBJ2-3; a possible D gene is TRBD1 (5 bases). The germline CDR1 and CDR2 sequences are SGHAT and FQNNGV. Trimming left V 2 bases short and J 1 base short, with 10 bases between. CDR3 length: 15 residues. The CDR3 bases are TGTGCCAGCAGCTTACAGGGATATGGCACAGATACGCAGTATTTT. Protein: CASSLQGYGTDTQYF.

V gene TRBV5-1 combines with J gene TRBJ2-7; 8 positions agree with TRBD2. Germline lookup yields CDR1 SGHRS and CDR2 YFSETQ. The V gene end was trimmed by 3 bases and the J gene end by 3 bases; junction bases not matched to a gene: 2. This CDR3 spans 13 amino acids. In DNA form, the CDR3 reads TGCGCCAGCAGCTCAGCGGGGGTCTACGAGCAGTACTTC. Amino acid sequence: CASSSAGVYEQYF.

The CDR3 sequence is CASTSASANEKLFF. The CDR3 nucleotides are TGTGCCAGCACGTCTGCCTCGGCTAATGAAAAACTGTTTTTT. The J gene is TRBJ1-4, the V gene TRBV6-4; D uncertain. This CDR3 is 14 amino acids long. Between the trimmed V and J ends, which lost 7 bases and 3 bases, there was a span of 12 bases. Germline V gene lookup returns CDR1 MRHNA and CDR2 SNTAGT.

The V gene is TRBV11-3, the J gene TRBJ2-7; no definite D call. The V gene's germline CDR1 is SGHNT and CDR2 YENEEA. CDR3 length: 12 amino acids. Trimming took off 5 bases at V and 1 base at J, with 6 bases between the two ends. CDR3 DNA: TGTGCCAGCAGCGGCAGGTCCTACGAGCAGTACTTC. Translation: CASSGRSYEQYF.

The chain has TRBV15 and TRBJ2-5, with TRBD2 as a possible D gene (6 bases). V was cut by 3 bases and J by 2 bases, with 13 bases left in between. Germline CDR1 and CDR2: LNHNV and YYDKDF (reference sequence). The CDR3 spans 15 residues. This CDR3 reads CATSSYSGTQETQYF. The CDR3 nucleotides are TGTGCCACCAGCAGTTATAGCGGAACACAAGAGACCCAGTACTTC.

The chain couples TRBV9 to TRBJ2-3, with D possibly being TRBD1 or TRBD2 (5 bases each). The length of the CDR3 is 18 residues. CDR1 and CDR2 from the germline V gene are SGDLS and YYNGEE. The V and J ends lost 1 base and 5 bases respectively, with 23 bases between them. The CDR3 loop is CASSVWGSTLLGEDTQYF. The CDR3 bases are TGTGCCAGCAGCGTATGGGGCTCCACACTCTTGGGGGAAGATACGCAGTATTTT.

The chain is built from TRBV27 and TRBJ2-7, with 10 bases identical to TRBD1. The CDR3 has 17 residues. Germline assignment: CDR1 MNHEY and CDR2 SMNVEV (reference sequence). J lost 2 bases, V lost 6 bases, and 13 bases had no gene match. For the CDR3, the DNA is TGTGCCAGCAGCCCATCCCCGGGGACAGGGGACGCCTACGAGCAGTACTTC. It yields the protein CASSPSPGTGDAYEQYF.

The chain has TRBV7-9 and TRBJ1-5; TRBD1 agrees at 7 bases. Germline assignment: CDR1 SEHNR and CDR2 FQNEAQ (reference sequence). J lost 4 bases, V lost 1 base, and 7 bases had no gene match. CDR3 length: 16 amino acids. The CDR3 DNA is TGTGCCAGCAGCTTAGGATCAGGGGGGGAGAATCAGCCCCAGCATTTT. It translates to CASSLGSGGENQPQHF. Supplemented by reference TRBV7-9 and TRBJ1-5, the full variable domain reads DTGVSQNPRHKITKRGQNVTFRCDPISEHNRLYWYRQTLGQGPEFLTYFQNEAQLEKSRLLSDRFSAERPKGSFSTLEIQRTEQGDSAMYLCASSLGSGGENQPQHFGDGTRLSIL.